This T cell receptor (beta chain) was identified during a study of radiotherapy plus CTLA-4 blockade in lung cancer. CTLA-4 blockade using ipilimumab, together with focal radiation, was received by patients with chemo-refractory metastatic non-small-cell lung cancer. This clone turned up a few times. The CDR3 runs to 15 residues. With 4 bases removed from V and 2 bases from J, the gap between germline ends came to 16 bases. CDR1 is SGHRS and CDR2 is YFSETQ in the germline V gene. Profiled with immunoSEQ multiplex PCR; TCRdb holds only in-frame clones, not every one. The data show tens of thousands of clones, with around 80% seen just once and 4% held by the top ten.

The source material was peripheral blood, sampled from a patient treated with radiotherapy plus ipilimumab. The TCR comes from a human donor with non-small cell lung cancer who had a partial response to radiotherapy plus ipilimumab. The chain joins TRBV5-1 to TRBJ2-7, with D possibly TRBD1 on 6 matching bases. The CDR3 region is CASSRQAYGPYEQYF. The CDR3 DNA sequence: TGCGCCAGCAGCCGACAGGCATACGGTCCCTACGAGCAGTACTTC.